The present T cell receptor beta chain was sequenced within a study of blood T cell repertoires in COVID-19. Turning to the study itself: In each case, the material was cDNA or gDNA derived from T cells, B-cell-depleted T cells, or PBMCs.

CDR1 and CDR2 (germline): SGHNT, YENEEA. This CDR3 is 16 amino acids long. V was cut by 1 base and J by 3 bases, with 13 bases left in between. How the authors handled the data: How many nucleated cells were present was estimated from reference gene primer amplification. The repertoire was sequenced with immunoSEQ multiplex PCR; TCRdb's copy has only in-frame clones and lacks some. V and J calls plus clone size are reproduced from that table; the DNA served to infer D and trimming. This table holds 410,000 or so clones, roughly 85% found once. This receptor was identified in a woman in her 30s with active or convalescent COVID-19. The sample comprised peripheral blood. The chain employs TRBV11-3 and TRBJ1-5; D is unclear. This CDR3 is CASSLVVQASNQPQHF. CDR3 DNA sequence: TGTGCCAGCAGCTTAGTAGTCCAGGCTTCCAATCAGCCCCAGCATTTT.